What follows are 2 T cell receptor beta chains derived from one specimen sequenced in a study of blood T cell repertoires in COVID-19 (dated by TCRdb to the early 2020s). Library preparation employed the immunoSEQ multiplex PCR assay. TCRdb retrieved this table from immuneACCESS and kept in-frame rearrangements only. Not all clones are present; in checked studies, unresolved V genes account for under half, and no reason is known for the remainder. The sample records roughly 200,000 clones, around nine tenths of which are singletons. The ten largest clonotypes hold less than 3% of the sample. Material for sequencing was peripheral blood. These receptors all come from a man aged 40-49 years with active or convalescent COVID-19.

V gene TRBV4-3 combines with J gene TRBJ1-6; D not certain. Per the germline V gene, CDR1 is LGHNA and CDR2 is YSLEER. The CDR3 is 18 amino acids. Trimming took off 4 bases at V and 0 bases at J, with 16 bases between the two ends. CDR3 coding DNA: TGCGCCAGCAGCCCCGACACCTACCGAAGCTCCTATAATTCACCCCTCCACTTT. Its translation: CASSPDTYRSSYNSPLHF.

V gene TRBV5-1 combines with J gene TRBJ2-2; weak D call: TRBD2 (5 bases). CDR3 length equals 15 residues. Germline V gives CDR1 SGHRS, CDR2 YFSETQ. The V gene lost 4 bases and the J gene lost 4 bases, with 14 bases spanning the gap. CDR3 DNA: TGCGCCAGCAGCCGGCCGGAGGCGGGCACCGGGGAGCTGTTTTTT. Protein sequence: CASSRPEAGTGELFF.